One sample yielded the 25 T cell receptor beta chains listed below, sequenced in a study of tumor-infiltrating lymphocytes in primary liver carcinoma. Both RNA and DNA were isolated together from roughly 20-30 mg of bulk tissue that had not been sorted. Constant-region priming of approximately 0.55 ug total RNA yielded TCR beta cDNA. Libraries for TCR beta were built through three nested multiplex PCR rounds, which together made up a slightly modified ARM-PCR procedure. Primers for the first two PCR rounds were TRBV1-TRBV30 forward primers and a C-beta reverse primer (10 cycles per round). Using its own MiXCR run on the multiplex PCR reads, TCRdb lists one record per CDR3 protein. The sample lists roughly 57,000 distinct CDR3 sequences, around 64% seen once, with approximately 54% in the top ten. Sequencing was carried out using liver tumor tissue from sampling region 2. Subset in this sample: tumor region T2, inferior pole. These receptors originate from a middle-aged man with primary liver carcinoma and hepatitis B virus infection.

The CDR3 sequence: CSVGVSGGFYNEQFF. For the CDR3, the DNA is TGCAGCGTTGGAGTATCGGGAGGGTTCTACAATGAGCAGTTCTTC. V is TRBV29-1 and J is TRBJ2-1; 8 bases line up with TRBD2. From germline, CDR1 is SQVTM and CDR2 ANQGSEA. V was pared by 4 bases and J by 3 bases, with 8 bases of the junction left unmatched. There are 15 residues in the CDR3.

About this clonotype itself: This may be a read error, as it is one base from a much larger clone. The chain links TRBV19 to TRBJ1-2, with 7 bases identical to TRBD1. The CDR3 is 16 residues long. The germline CDR1 and CDR2 sequences are LNHDA and SQIVND (reference sequence). The V segment lost 7 bases and the J segment 2 bases; nucleotides outside the gene matches: 13. CDR3 loop: CASIGWLKGANYGYTF. CDR3 in DNA: TGTGCCAGTATTGGGTGGCTAAAGGGGGCGAACTATGGCTACACCTTC. Full variable domain (missing parts from reference TRBV19 and TRBJ1-2): DGGITQSPKYLFRKEGQNVTLSCEQNLNHDAMYWYRQDPGQGLRLIYYSQIVNDFQKGDIAEGYSVSREKKESFPLTVTSAQKNPTAFYLCASIGWLKGANYGYTFGSGTRLTVV.

The chain carries TRBV11-2 and TRBJ2-7; 11 bases map to TRBD1. The CDR3 is made up of 14 amino acids. The trim removed 8 bases at V and 5 bases at J, leaving 8 bases unmatched. Germline CDR1 SGHAT, CDR2 FQNNGV. Here the CDR3 reads CASGGQGVVHEQYF. For the CDR3, the DNA is TGTGCCAGCGGGGGACAGGGGGTTGTGCACGAGCAGTACTTC.

This chain connects TRBV6-5 to TRBJ2-7; D may be TRBD1 or TRBD2 (5 bases each). Germline loops: CDR1 MNHEY, CDR2 SVGAGI. The germline V and J ends were trimmed by 8 bases and 6 bases, with 17 bases remaining between them. The CDR3 runs to 13 residues. CDR3 loop: CASGKAIGTEQYF. The CDR3 nucleotides read TGTGCCAGCGGAAAGGCCATAGGGACCGAGCAGTACTTC.

In the case of this clonotype: Lacking the conserved final phenylalanine or tryptophan, this CDR3 likely reflects a read error. This rearrangement joins TRBV11-2 to TRBJ2-2, with D tentatively TRBD2 (6 bases). V was pared by 7 bases and J by 0 bases, with 12 bases between. The germline CDR1 and CDR2 sequences are SGHAT and FQNNGV. This CDR3 contains 15 residues. CDR3 region: CASNLAGSNTGELFS. CDR3 sequence (DNA): TGTGCCAGCAACCTTGCGGGATCGAACACCGGGGAGCTGTTTTCT.

In regard to this clonotype: The CDR3 does not end in the conserved phenylalanine or tryptophan, so this is likely a read error. The rearrangement uses TRBV5-4 and TRBJ2-3; no reliable D call. Germline loops: CDR1 SGHNT, CDR2 YYREEE (reference sequence). This CDR3 comprises 13 residues. CDR3 coding DNA: TGTGCCAGCAACTTGGAAAGTTTCGATAGGCAGTATCTT. Amino acid sequence: CASNLESFDRQYL.

As concerns this clonotype: One end of the junction fails to match germline, which may point to a read error. The chain recombines TRBV12-3 or TRBV12-4 with TRBJ2-5, with D tentatively TRBD2 (6 bases). This CDR3 spans 13 amino acids. The CDR3 reads CANSLTVGGTQCF. The CDR3 coding sequence is TGTGCCAACAGTTTAACGGTTGGGGGGACGCAGTGCTTC.

About this clonotype itself: Sequence at one end of the junction differs from germline and may be a read error. J is TRBJ2-1 and V is TRBV6-1; TRBD2 matches at 9 bases. Germline values: CDR1 MNHNS, CDR2 SASEGT. This CDR3 has 15 residues. CDR3 bases: TGTGCCAGCAGTGAAGAAGCGGGAGGATACGATGAGCAGTGCTTC. Its translation is CASSEEAGGYDEQCF.

About this clonotype itself: At one of its ends the junction is not consistent with the germline gene, which may arise from a read error. V usage is TRBV4-2 and J usage is TRBJ2-3; 10 nucleotides agree with TRBD2. This CDR3 comprises 18 residues. Looked up from germline, CDR1 is LGHNA and CDR2 is YNFKEQ. The CDR3 DNA reads as TGTGTCAGCAGCCAAGTGACGCTTCTAGCGGGAGCGACAGATACTCAGTATTTT. This encodes CVSSQVTLLAGATDTQYF.

This clonotype was counted only a few times. The conserved closing phenylalanine or tryptophan is absent in this CDR3, likely reflecting a read error. The chain carries TRBV6-2 or TRBV6-3 and TRBJ2-7; 8 bases align to TRBD2. The CDR3 extends over 16 amino acids. Germline V gives CDR1 MNHEY, CDR2 SVGEGT. CDR3 sequence reads: CATSYLAGRNTYEQYY. CDR3 nucleotide sequence: TGTGCCACCAGTTACTTAGCGGGGAGGAACACCTACGAGCAGTACTAC.

Regarding this clonotype: The junction departs from germline at one end; a sequencing error may be responsible. This sequence joins TRBV11-2 and TRBJ1-4; unclear D gene. CDR1 is SGHAT, CDR2 FQNNGV, per germline. The CDR3 is 16 amino acids. The CDR3 region is CTSSKTLGATDEKLFF. CDR3 nucleotides: TGTACCAGCAGCAAGACTCTAGGAGCAACAGATGAAAAACTGTTTTTT.

Notes on this clonotype: The junction differs from germline at one of its ends, possibly a read error. The V and J genes are TRBV11-2 and TRBJ2-5; TRBD1 or TRBD2 may be the D gene (5 bases each). The CDR3 has 16 residues. Germline CDR1 is SGHAT and CDR2 is FQNNGV. The CDR3 region has the DNA TGTGTCAGCAGCTTATCAGCAAGGGGCTCGGGGGAGACCCAGTACTTC. Encoded protein: CVSSLSARGSGETQYF.

This rearrangement joins TRBV11-3 to TRBJ2-7, with 7 bases that match TRBD2. J was trimmed by 6 bases and V by 3 bases; bases with no gene match: 5. In germline, CDR1 is SGHNT, CDR2 YENEEA. The CDR3 runs to 13 residues. The CDR3 DNA is TGTGCCAGCAGCTTTCGGGAGGACTCCGAGCAGTACTTC. Translating it yields CASSFREDSEQYF.

Comments on this clonotype: The junction departs from germline at one end; a sequencing error may be responsible. The rearrangement links TRBV30 to TRBJ2-1, with 7 nucleotides matching TRBD2. The CDR3 is made up of 13 amino acids. Germline V gives CDR1 GTSNPN, CDR2 SVGIG (reference sequence). The CDR3 reads CAWSPSGNNEQYF. The CDR3 coding sequence is TGTGCCTGGAGTCCCAGCGGGAACAATGAGCAATACTTC.

To note about this clonotype: This clone may be a read error of a much larger clone one base away. The chain employs TRBV30 and TRBJ2-6; D may be TRBD1 (5 bases). Per the germline V gene, CDR1 is GTSNPN and CDR2 is SVGIG (reference sequence). CDR3 size: 16 residues. CDR3 nucleotides: TGTGCCTGGAGTGTACCGCCGATCTCTGGGGCCAACGTCCAGACTTTC. Its translation: CAWSVPPISGANVQTF.

The V and J genes are TRBV6-5 and TRBJ1-1, with a tentative D call TRBD1 (5 bases). The V and J ends lost 9 bases and 1 base respectively, with 18 bases between them. The length of the CDR3 is 15 residues. The germline V gene encodes CDR1 MNHEY and CDR2 SVGAGI. Here the CDR3 reads CASTYGGLPNTEAFF. The CDR3 DNA sequence: TGTGCCAGTACTTACGGGGGACTGCCGAACACTGAAGCTTTCTTT.

A note on this clonotype: The conserved closing phenylalanine or tryptophan is absent in this CDR3, likely reflecting a read error. The chain has TRBV11-2 and TRBJ2-7, with TRBD1 matching over 9 bases. This CDR3 spans 15 amino acids. CDR1 and CDR2 (germline): SGHAT, FQNNGV. The chain's CDR3 is CACSYGTGCPYEQYL. The CDR3 region has the DNA TGTGCCTGCAGCTACGGGACAGGGTGTCCCTACGAGCAGTACTTA.

This chain joins TRBV6-1 and TRBJ2-1; unclear D gene. This CDR3 is built from 14 residues. The germline V gene has CDR1 MNHNS and CDR2 SASEGT. The V end lost 5 bases, the J end lost 6 bases, and 14 bases lay between the germline ends. Here the CDR3 DNA reads TGTGCCAGCAGTCGCCCAGGTTCGCTCAATGAGCAGTTCTTC. Translating gives CASSRPGSLNEQFF.

V and J are TRBV10-3 and TRBJ2-7; 10 bases agree with TRBD1. J was trimmed by 3 bases and V by 4 bases; bases with no gene match: 9. Germline V gene sequence: CDR1 ENHRY, CDR2 SYGVKD. The CDR3 spans 16 residues. CDR3 nucleotide sequence: TGTGCCATCAGTGGGTCTAGGACAGGGGGGCTCTACGAGCAGTACTTC. It yields the protein CAISGSRTGGLYEQYF.

This clonotype has a count of ten or more. The V and J genes are TRBV29-1 and TRBJ2-3; D perhaps matches TRBD1 (5 bases). V lost 3 bases, J lost 3 bases, and 7 bases lay in between. This CDR3 is 12 amino acids long. Germline V gene data show CDR1 as SQVTM and CDR2 as ANQGSEA. CDR3: CSVENRTDTQYF. Written as DNA, the CDR3 is TGCAGCGTTGAGAACAGGACAGATACGCAGTATTTT.

The chain has TRBV29-1 and TRBJ2-3; D unresolved. This CDR3 is built from 11 residues. Trimming took off 4 bases at V and 4 bases at J, with 6 bases between the two ends. Germline V lookup: CDR1 SQVTM, CDR2 ANQGSEA. The CDR3 is CSVGFSDTQYF. DNA of the CDR3: TGCAGCGTTGGGTTTTCAGATACGCAGTATTTT.

A note on this clonotype: Because the CDR3 is missing its conserved closing phenylalanine or tryptophan, this is likely a read error. V gene TRBV4-1 combines with J gene TRBJ2-3, with 9 bases fitting TRBD2. The CDR3 covers 18 residues. Germline CDR1 MGHRA, CDR2 YSYEKL. The CDR3 region is CASSQTIAIAGVTDTQYS. In nucleotides, the CDR3 is TGCGCCAGCAGCCAGACCATTGCCATAGCGGGAGTCACCGATACACAGTATTCT.

This clonotype has only a few counts. The V gene is TRBV6-6, the J gene TRBJ1-5, with 8 bases fitting TRBD1. The CDR3 sequence is 17 residues long. V trimming: 2 bases; J trimming: 0 bases; junction bases outside the gene matches: 6. Germline loops: CDR1 MNHNY, CDR2 SVGAGI (reference sequence). The CDR3 is CASSYPRTGNSNQPQHF. Written as DNA, the CDR3 is TGTGCCAGCAGTTACCCCCGGACAGGGAATAGCAATCAGCCCCAGCATTTT.

The chain couples TRBV6-2 or TRBV6-3 to TRBJ2-4; TRBD2 might be the D (6 bases). Germline CDR1 and CDR2: MNHEY and SVGEGT. Trimming shortened V by 4 bases and J by 11 bases, and 18 bases separated the two germline ends. The CDR3 sequence is 14 residues long. The CDR3 sequence: CASSLELAKDVQYF. The CDR3 DNA reads as TGTGCCAGCAGTTTGGAACTAGCCAAAGACGTTCAGTACTTC.

This chain joins TRBV6-5 and TRBJ1-1, with unresolved D. Germline values: CDR1 MNHEY, CDR2 SVGAGI. The V and J ends lost 0 bases and 11 bases respectively, with 13 bases between them. The CDR3 runs to 13 residues. The chain's CDR3 is CASSYSSGRGAFF. The CDR3 region has the DNA TGTGCCAGCAGTTACTCTTCCGGGCGTGGGGCTTTCTTT.